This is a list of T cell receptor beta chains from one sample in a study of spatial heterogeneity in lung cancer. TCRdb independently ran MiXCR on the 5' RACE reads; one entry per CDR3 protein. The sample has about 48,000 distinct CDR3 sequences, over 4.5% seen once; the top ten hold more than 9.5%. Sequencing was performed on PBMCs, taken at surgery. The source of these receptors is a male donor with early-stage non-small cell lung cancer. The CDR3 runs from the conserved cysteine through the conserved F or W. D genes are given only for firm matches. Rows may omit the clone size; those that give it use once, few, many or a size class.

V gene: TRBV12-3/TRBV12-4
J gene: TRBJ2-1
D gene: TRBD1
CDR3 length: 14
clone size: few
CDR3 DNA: TGTGCCAGCAGTTGGACAGGGATAGTCGATGAGCAGTTCTTC
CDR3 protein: CASSWTGIVDEQFF

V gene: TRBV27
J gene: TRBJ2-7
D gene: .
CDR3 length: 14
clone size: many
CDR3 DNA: TGTGCCAGCAGTTTATCCCCGGGTGACTACGAGCAGTACTTC
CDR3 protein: CASSLSPGDYEQYF

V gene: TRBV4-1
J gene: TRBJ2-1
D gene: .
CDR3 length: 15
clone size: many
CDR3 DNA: TGCGCCAGCAGCCAATCTGACCAACCCTACAATGAGCAGTTCTTC
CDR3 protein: CASSQSDQPYNEQFF

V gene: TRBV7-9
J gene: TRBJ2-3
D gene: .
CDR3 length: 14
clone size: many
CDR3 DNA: TGTGCCAGCAGCGGAAGGAGAGAGACAGATACGCAGTATTTT
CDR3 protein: CASSGRRETDTQYF

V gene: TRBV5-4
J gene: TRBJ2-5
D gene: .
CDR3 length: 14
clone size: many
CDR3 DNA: TGTGCCAGCAGCTTATCAGGGGTGGAAAAGACCCAGTACTTC
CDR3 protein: CASSLSGVEKTQYF

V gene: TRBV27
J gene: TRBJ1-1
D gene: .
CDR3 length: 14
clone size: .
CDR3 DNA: TGTGCCAGCAGTTTAAACGGGATGAACACTGAAGCTTTCTTT
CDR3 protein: CASSLNGMNTEAFF

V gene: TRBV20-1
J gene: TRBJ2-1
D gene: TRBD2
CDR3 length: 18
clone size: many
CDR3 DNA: TGCAGTGCTAGCCGATCGGGACTAGCGGGAGTTGAGAGAGGTGAGCAGTTCTTC
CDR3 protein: CSASRSGLAGVERGEQFF

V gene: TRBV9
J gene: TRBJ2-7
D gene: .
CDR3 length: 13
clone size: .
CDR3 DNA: TGTGCCAGCAGCCCATCGGCCCAGGGCGAGCAGTACTTC
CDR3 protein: CASSPSAQGEQYF

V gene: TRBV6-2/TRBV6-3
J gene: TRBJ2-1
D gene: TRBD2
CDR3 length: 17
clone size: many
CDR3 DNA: TGTGCCAGCCTCTCTAGCGGGATGTTAAACTCCTACAATGAGCAGTTCTTC
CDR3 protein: CASLSSGMLNSYNEQFF

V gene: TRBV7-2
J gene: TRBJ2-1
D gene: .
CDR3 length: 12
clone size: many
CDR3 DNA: TGTGCCAGCAGCCTATACAATCGTGAGCAGTTCTTC
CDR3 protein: CASSLYNREQFF

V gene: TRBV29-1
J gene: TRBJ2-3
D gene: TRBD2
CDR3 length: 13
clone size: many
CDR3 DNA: TGCAGCGTTGAAGGACTAGCGGGAGATACGCAGTATTTT
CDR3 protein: CSVEGLAGDTQYF

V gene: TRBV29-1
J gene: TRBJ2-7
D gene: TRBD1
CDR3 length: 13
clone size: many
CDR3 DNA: TGCAGCGGACAGGGGGCTGGGGGACGGGAGCAGTACTTC
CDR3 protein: CSGQGAGGREQYF

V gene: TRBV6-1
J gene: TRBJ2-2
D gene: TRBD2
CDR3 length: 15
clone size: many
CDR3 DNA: TGTGCCAGCAGGGGACTAGCGGATAACACCGGGGAGCTGTTTTTT
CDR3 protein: CASRGLADNTGELFF

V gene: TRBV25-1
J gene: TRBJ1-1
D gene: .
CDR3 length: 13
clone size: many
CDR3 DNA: TGTGCCAGCAGTCGAAAGGGGAACACTGAAGCTTTCTTT
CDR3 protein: CASSRKGNTEAFF

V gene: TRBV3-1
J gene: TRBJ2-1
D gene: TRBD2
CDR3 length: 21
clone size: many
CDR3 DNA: TGTGCCAGCAGCCAATCGCGCGCGGTTAGCGGGAGTTACACCTCCGGCCCTGAGCAGTTCTTC
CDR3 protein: CASSQSRAVSGSYTSGPEQFF

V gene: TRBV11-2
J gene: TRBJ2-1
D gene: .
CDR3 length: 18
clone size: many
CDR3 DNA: TGTGCCAGCAGCTTAGATTATGGGATCTTTGGGGGATACAATGAGCAGTTCTTC
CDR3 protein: CASSLDYGIFGGYNEQFF

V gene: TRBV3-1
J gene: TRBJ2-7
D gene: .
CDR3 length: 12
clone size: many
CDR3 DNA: TGTGCCAGCAGCCTCCTTTTTGAGAAGCAGTACTTC
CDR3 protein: CASSLLFEKQYF

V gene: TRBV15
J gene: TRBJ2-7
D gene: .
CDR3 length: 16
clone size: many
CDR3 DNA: TGTGCCACCAGCAGAGATACTGGGGGGTCCCCCTACGAGCAGTACTTC
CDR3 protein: CATSRDTGGSPYEQYF

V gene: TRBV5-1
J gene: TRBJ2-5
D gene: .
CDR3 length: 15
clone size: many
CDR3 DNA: TGCGCCAGCAGCTTCGGTAAGGGAAGGATAGAGACCCAGTACTTC
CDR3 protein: CASSFGKGRIETQYF

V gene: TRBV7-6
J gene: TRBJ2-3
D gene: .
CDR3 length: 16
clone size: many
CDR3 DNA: TGTGCCAGCAGCTTAGGTGCCTCGCGGCGCACAGATACGCAGTATTTT
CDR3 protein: CASSLGASRRTDTQYF

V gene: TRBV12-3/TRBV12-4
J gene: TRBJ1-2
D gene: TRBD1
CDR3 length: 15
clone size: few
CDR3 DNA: TGTGCCAGCAGTCCAGCCCGGGACAGGGGCTATGGCTACACCTTC
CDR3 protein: CASSPARDRGYGYTF

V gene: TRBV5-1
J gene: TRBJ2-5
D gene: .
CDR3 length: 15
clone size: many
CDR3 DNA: TGCGCCAGCAGCTCCCAGCCTGGAGGACAAGAGACCCAGTACTTC
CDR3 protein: CASSSQPGGQETQYF

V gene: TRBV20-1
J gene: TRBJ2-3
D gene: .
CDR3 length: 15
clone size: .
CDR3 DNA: TGCAGTGCTAGAGGTGGCGGCCCTGTCACAGATACGCAGTATTTT
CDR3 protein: CSARGGGPVTDTQYF

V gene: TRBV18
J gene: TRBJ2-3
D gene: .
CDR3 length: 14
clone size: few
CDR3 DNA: TGTGCCAGCTCACCAGCGGGCAGCATTCGTACGCAGTATTTT
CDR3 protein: CASSPAGSIRTQYF

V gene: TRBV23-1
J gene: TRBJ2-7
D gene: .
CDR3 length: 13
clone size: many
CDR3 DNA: TGCGCCAGCTGGCCGGCTTCGCCCTACGAGCAGTACTTC
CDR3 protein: CASWPASPYEQYF

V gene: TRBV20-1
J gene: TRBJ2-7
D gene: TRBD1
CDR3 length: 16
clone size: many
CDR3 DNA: TGCAGTGCCAACTGGGTGGGACAGGCGATCTCCTACGAGCAGTACTTC
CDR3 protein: CSANWVGQAISYEQYF

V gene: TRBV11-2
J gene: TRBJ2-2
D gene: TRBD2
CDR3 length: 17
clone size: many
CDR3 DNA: TGTGCCAGCAGCTTAGGGACTAGCGGGAGCGCTACCGGGGAGCTGTTTTTT
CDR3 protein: CASSLGTSGSATGELFF

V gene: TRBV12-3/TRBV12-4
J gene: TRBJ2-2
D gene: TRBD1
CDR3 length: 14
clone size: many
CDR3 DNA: TGTGCCAGCCACTGGGGACAGCTCACCGGGGAGCTGTTTTTT
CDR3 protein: CASHWGQLTGELFF

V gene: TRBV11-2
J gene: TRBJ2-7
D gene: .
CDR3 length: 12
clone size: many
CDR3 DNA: TGTGCCACTTCGACAGCCTCCTACGAGCAGTACTTC
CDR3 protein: CATSTASYEQYF

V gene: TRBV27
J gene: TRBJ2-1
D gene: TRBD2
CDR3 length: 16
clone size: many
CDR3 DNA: TGTGCCAGCAGCCGCCCGCTAGCGGGAGGGCTTAATGAGCAGTTCTTC
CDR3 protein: CASSRPLAGGLNEQFF

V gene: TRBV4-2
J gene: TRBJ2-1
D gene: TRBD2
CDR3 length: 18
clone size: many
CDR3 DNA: TGTGCCAGCAGCCAAGATCCAGGACTAGCGGGAGGACTCAATGAGCAGTTCTTC
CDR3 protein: CASSQDPGLAGGLNEQFF

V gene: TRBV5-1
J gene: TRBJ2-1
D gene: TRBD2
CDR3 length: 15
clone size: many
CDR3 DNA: TGCGCCAGCAGCCCGGGGACTAGCGGGATCGGTGAGCAGTTCTTC
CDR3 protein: CASSPGTSGIGEQFF

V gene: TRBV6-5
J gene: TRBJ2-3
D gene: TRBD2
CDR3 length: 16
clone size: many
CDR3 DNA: TGTGCCAGCAGTTACCACGGACTAGCGTCGACAGATACGCAGTATTTT
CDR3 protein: CASSYHGLASTDTQYF

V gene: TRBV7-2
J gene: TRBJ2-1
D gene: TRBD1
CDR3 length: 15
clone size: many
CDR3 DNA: TGTGCCAGCAGCCCATCGGGACAGCTTTACAATGAGCAGTTCTTC
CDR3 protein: CASSPSGQLYNEQFF

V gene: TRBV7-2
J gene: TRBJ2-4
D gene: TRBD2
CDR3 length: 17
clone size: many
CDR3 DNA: TGTGCCAGCAGCTTAGGGGGACTAGCGCTAGCCAAAAACATTCAGTACTTC
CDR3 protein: CASSLGGLALAKNIQYF

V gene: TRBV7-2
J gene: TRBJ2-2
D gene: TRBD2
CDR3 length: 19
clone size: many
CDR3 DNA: TGTGCCAGCAGCCAGAGTTTCGGACTAGCGGGAGTTGGCACCGGGGAGCTGTTTTTT
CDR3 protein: CASSQSFGLAGVGTGELFF

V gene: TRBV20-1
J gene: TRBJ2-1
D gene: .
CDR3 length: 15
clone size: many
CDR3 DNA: TGCAGTGCTACCCTAGCAGGAGGGCCTGTAGCTGAGCAGTTCTTC
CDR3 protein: CSATLAGGPVAEQFF

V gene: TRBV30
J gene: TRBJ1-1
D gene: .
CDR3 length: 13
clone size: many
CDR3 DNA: TGTGCCTGGAATCTCGAGTGGAACACTGAAGCTTTCTTT
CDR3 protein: CAWNLEWNTEAFF